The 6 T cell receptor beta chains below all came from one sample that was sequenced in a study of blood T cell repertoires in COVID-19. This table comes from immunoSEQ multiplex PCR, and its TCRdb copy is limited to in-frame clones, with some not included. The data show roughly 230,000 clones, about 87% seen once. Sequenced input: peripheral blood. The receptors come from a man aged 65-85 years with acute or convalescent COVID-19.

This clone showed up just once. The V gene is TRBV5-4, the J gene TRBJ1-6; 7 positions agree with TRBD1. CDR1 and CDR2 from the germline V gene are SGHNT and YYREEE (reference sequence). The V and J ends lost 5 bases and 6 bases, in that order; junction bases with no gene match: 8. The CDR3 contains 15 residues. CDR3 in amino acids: CASSRQGTLNSPLHF. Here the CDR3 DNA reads TGTGCCAGCAGTAGACAGGGCACCCTTAATTCACCCCTCCACTTT.

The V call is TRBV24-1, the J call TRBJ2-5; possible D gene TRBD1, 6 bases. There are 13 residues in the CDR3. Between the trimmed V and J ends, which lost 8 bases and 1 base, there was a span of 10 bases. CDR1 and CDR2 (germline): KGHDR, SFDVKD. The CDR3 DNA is TGTGCCACCAAGGACAGCACCCAAGAGACCCAGTACTTC. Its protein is CATKDSTQETQYF.

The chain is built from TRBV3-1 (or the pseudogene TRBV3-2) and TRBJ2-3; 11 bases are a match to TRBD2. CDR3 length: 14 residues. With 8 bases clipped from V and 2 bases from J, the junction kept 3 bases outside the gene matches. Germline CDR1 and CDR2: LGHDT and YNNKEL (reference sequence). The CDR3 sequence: CASATSGTTDTQYF. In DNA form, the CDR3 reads TGTGCCAGCGCGACTAGCGGGACCACAGATACGCAGTATTTT.

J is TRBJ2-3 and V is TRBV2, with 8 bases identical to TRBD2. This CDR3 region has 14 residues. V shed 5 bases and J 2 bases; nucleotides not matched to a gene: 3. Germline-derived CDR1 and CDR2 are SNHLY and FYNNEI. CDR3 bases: TGTGCCAGCAGTCTAGCGGGCCTCACAGATACGCAGTATTTT. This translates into CASSLAGLTDTQYF.

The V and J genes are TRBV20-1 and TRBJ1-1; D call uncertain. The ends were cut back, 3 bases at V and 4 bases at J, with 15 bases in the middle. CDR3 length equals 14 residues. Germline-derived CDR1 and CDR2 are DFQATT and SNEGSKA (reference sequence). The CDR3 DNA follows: TGCAGTGCTAGTATCCCCGATATAGCCACTGAAGCTTTCTTT. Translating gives CSASIPDIATEAFF.

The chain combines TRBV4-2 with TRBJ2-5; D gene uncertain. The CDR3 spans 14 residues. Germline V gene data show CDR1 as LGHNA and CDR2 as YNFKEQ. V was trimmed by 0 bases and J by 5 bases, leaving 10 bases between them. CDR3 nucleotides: TGTGCCAGCAGCCAAGATGGGCCTGGGGAGACCCAGTACTTC. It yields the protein CASSQDGPGETQYF.